The clone carrying this T cell receptor (beta chain) was detected ten times or more. Its target is unknown. The data are from a study of T-cell memory formation after mild COVID-19. For the study at large: Across donors, TCR clusters were largely donor specific. Study observations and caveats: Clones contracting day 15 to 85 were balanced CD4/CD8; later expanders leaned CD4+.

With constant-segment primers, 5'RACE yielded cDNA libraries of TCR alpha and TCR beta that carried sample barcodes and UMIs. TCRdb ran MiXCR on the 5' RACE reads and lists one entry per CDR3 protein. The sample contains roughly 350,000 distinct CDR3 sequences, roughly 13% of which appear only once. Germline V gene data show CDR1 as SEHNR and CDR2 as FQNEAQ (reference sequence). The CDR3 is made up of 14 amino acids. Germline trimming cut 7 bases from V and 4 bases from J; bases unmatched to any gene: 9. Sequencing was done on a sample of PBMCs or a T cell subset sorted from them (not recorded which). The TCR originated in a man between 18 and 35 years old who had mild COVID-19 (a few samples of this study predate the infection). Cell type and time point are not known. The V gene is TRBV7-9, the J gene TRBJ1-2; 7 positions match TRBD1. This chain's CDR3 is CASTTPTGPYGYTF. The CDR3 DNA sequence: TGTGCCAGCACCACCCCGACAGGGCCCTATGGCTACACCTTC.